This T cell receptor beta chain was captured in a study of OX40 agonist ivuxolimab in advanced cancers. For the wider study: Ivuxolimab was a fully human IgG2 agonistic monoclonal antibody targeting the costimulatory receptor OX40 (CD134). Intravenous ivuxolimab was administered to patients every 2 weeks at six dose levels: 0.01, 0.1, 0.3, 1.5, 3 and 10 mg/kg. Of the roughly 54 patients in dose escalation, some 20 had hepatocellular carcinoma, about 15 had melanoma, 9 had renal cell carcinoma and 9 had head and neck cancer. The dose-escalation cohort was roughly 80% male with a mean age of 60 years, ranging from roughly 20 to 80. Patients were allowed to have had prior anti-PD-1, anti-PD-L1 or anti-CTLA-4 therapy, and approximately 37% of the dose-escalation patients had been treated with checkpoint inhibitors. Three dose-escalation patients achieved partial responses, one with hepatocellular carcinoma and two with cutaneous melanoma. Peripheral TCRbeta sequencing was intended to test whether TCR sequence diversity was altered and clonal T-cell expansion was caused by ivuxolimab. The paper reports the monotherapy dose-escalation portion (N = 52 patients) of the phase I ivuxolimab trial. What the research found in general, with its limitations: At doses from 0.1 to 3.0 mg/kg, clonal expansion was seen in both CD4+ and CD8+ blood T cells between baseline and week 6. Antigen specificity was not determined for the clonally expanded peripheral T cells. Low levels of normalized T-cell clonal expansion were also seen in some patients who did not respond. In partial responders in the 0.1-3.0 mg/kg groups, normalized peripheral clonal expansion was found to be among the lowest, especially among CD8+ T cells. On average, CD8+ T cells showed more expanded clones than CD4+ T cells after ivuxolimab.

The CDR3 sequence holds 19 residues, the cysteine and phenylalanine included. This entry keeps only the CDR3 DNA: 57 bases, framed from base 1. V is reduced by 1 base and J by 0 bases, leaving a spacing of 20 bases between them. CDR1 and CDR2, looked up from the germline V gene, are SGHVS and FNYEAQ. This clone has only one observation. Its antigen has not been determined. Within one base of it there is no much larger clone, and no base qualities were kept. Genomic DNA was extracted from sorted cells for sequencing of the TCRbeta CDR3 region. TCRbeta CDR3 regions were sequenced using the immunoSEQ Assay. The clones in this table, taken by TCRdb from immuneACCESS, are in-frame only. Not every clone is retained; where verified, under half of the shortfall comes from an unresolved V gene, and the cause of the rest is unknown. Counted in this sample were 20,000 to 25,000 clones; roughly three quarters of them appeared once. The top ten constitute 20% to 25% of the sample.

The trial excluded patients who had a history of autoimmune disease or who were on systemic immunosuppression. Peripheral blood for TCR sequencing was collected from all dose cohorts at baseline, on cycle 4 day 1, and on cycle 7 day 1. The samples were taken from a phase I, first-in-human, multicenter, open-label dose-escalation trial of ivuxolimab. The trial enrolled adults with locally advanced or metastatic head and neck squamous cell, hepatocellular, melanoma or renal cell carcinoma. CD4+ and CD8+ T cells were sorted separately from peripheral blood before TCR sequencing. The receptor's source is an adult with an advanced solid tumor such as melanoma, head and neck, liver or kidney cancer. This sequence uses TRBV7-6 and TRBJ2-3, and TRBD1 may be the D gene, going by 6 matching bases. The source material was CD4+ or CD8+ T cells sorted from blood, sampled in a trial of the OX40 agonist ivuxolimab. The CDR3 sequence is CASSLDVADSLTSTDTQYF. The DNA sequence is given as TGTGCCAGCAGCTTAGACGTGGCGGACAGCTTAACTAGCACAGATACGCAGTATTTT. Extended through the reference TRBV7-6 and TRBJ2-3 proteins, this CDR3 yields the full variable domain: GAGVSQSPRYKVTKRGQDVALRCDPISGHVSLYWYRQALGQGPEFLTYFNYEAQQDKSGLPNDRFSAERPEGSISTLTIQRTEQRDSAMYRCASSLDVADSLTSTDTQYFGPGTRLTVL.